This T cell receptor beta chain was sequenced in a study of PD-1 blockade in classical Hodgkin lymphoma. Brentuximab vedotin exposure varied among the patients, all of whom had relapsed after autologous stem cell transplantation. Germline V gene data show CDR1 as SGHRS and CDR2 as YFSETQ. J lost 5 bases, V lost 4 bases, and 6 bases had no gene match. This CDR3 is built from 14 residues. This clone has only one observation. The table came from immunoSEQ multiplex PCR; TCRdb's copy has only in-frame clones and leaves some out. The sample holds about 19,000 clones, more than 80% seen once. Sequenced material: peripheral blood mononuclear cells (PBMCs), taken before the second cycle of nivolumab. This clonotype originated in a human donor with classical Hodgkin lymphoma. The chain recombines TRBV5-1 with TRBJ1-1, with TRBD1 identical over 9 bases. The CDR3 here is CASSLGQGRTEAFF. The CDR3 DNA is TGCGCCAGCAGCCTTGGACAGGGGCGTACTGAAGCTTTCTTT.